This T cell receptor beta chain was observed in a study of Ad26.COV2.S vaccination and SARS-CoV-2 variants. Across the study: The study gave Ad26.COV2.S intramuscularly, once or twice 56 days apart. Points from the study as a whole: Non-spike TCR breadth was similar in vaccine and placebo recipients. Assessments of TCR breadth and depth may have underestimated the total T cell responses.

Described treatment: 15 to 20 received Ad26.COV2.S at low or high dose, single or two shots; 5 received placebo; per-sample allocation not given. Sampling was performed 63 days after the first vaccine or placebo injection. The repertoire was sequenced with immunoSEQ multiplex PCR; TCRdb's copy has only in-frame clones and lacks some. The sample has around 450,000 clones; roughly nine tenths are singletons. V dropped 6 bases and J dropped 0 bases, with 12 bases sitting between them. The CDR3 loop spans 14 amino acids. Germline CDR1 and CDR2: LGHDT and YNNKEL (reference sequence). Comment on this clone: Its antigen is as yet unknown.

This TCR was sampled from a person aged 18-65 years who received the Ad26.COV2.S COVID-19 vaccine or a placebo. Sample: peripheral blood, taken in a trial of Ad26.COV2.S vaccine versus placebo. The chain carries TRBV3-1 (or the pseudogene TRBV3-2) and TRBJ2-7, with D hard to call. CDR3 sequence (DNA): TGTGCCAGCAGTTCCCCCTTCAGCTCCTACGAGCAGTACTTC. Encoded protein: CASSSPFSSYEQYF.